This T cell receptor beta chain was recovered during a study of T cell changes during pregnancy in multiple sclerosis. Measured with immunoSEQ multiplex PCR; TCRdb has only the in-frame clones, and not every one. The table lists under 55,000 clones, 93% of them singletons. V shed 8 bases and J shed 6 bases, with 20 bases lying between them. This CDR3 has 14 residues. Germline V gives CDR1 MNHEY, CDR2 SMNVEV (reference sequence). The chain combines TRBV27 with TRBJ2-7; possible D gene TRBD1, 5 bases. The sequences come from peripheral blood, collected in the second trimester of pregnancy. The source of this sequence is a female donor with multiple sclerosis, enrolled in a pregnancy study. CDR3 amino acids: CASRSIKRGIEQYF. The CDR3, as DNA: TGTGCCAGCCGATCAATTAAAAGGGGTATCGAGCAGTACTTC.